This record looks at one T cell receptor (beta chain) sequence and its context. Its specificity is not known. TCR beta library input comprised around 1.9 micrograms of genomic DNA from cryopreserved PBMCs. The method was immunoSEQ multiplex PCR; TCRdb's version includes in-frame clones alone and lacks a portion of them. The repertoire holds around 310,000 clones, 80% seen once, with about 6.7% in the top ten. This entry is derived from a study of cytotoxic CD8 clonotypes in ibrutinib-treated CLL. Study context: Results showed approximately 25 partial and 2 complete responses; following median around six years, 14 remained remitted, approximately twelve advanced. Response samples were taken after a median roughly 12 months of treatment, range 6 to 36.

Overall study results and limits: Sampling time points were not equivalent between sustained-remission and progressing patients.

Sequencing was performed on PBMCs, taken before ibrutinib treatment. The sequence was collected from a human donor with chronic lymphocytic leukemia.

The CDR3 DNA reads TGTGCCAGCAGCCAAGATCGGGGGACACCGAATGAAAAACTGTTTTTT. It yields the protein CASSQDRGTPNEKLFF. J is TRBJ1-4 and V is TRBV4-2; weak D call: TRBD1 (6 bases). CDR1 is LGHNA and CDR2 is YNFKEQ in the germline V gene. The CDR3 covers 16 residues. Trimming left V 0 bases short and J 5 bases short, with 13 bases between.